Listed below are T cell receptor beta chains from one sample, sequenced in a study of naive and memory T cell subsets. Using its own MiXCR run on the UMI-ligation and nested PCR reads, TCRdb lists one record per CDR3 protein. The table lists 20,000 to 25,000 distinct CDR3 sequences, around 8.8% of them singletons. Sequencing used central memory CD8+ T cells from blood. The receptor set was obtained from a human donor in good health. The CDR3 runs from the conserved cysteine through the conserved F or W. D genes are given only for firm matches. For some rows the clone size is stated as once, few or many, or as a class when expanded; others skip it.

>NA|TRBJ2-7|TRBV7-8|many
CASSLSSRSGREQYF
TGTGCCAGCAGCTTATCTAGCAGGTCAGGAAGGGAGCAGTACTTC
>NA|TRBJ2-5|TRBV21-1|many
CASSKEGFQETQYF
TGTGCCAGCAGCAAAGAAGGGTTCCAAGAGACCCAGTACTTC
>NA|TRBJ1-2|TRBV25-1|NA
CASSEYDNYGYTF
TGTGCCAGCAGTGAATACGACAATTATGGCTACACCTTC
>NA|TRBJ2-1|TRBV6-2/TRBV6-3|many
CASSPTSHSEQFF
TGTGCCAGCAGCCCGACTAGTCACAGTGAGCAGTTCTTC
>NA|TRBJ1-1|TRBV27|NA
CASSLNPENTEAFF
TGTGCCAGCAGTTTAAATCCCGAAAACACTGAAGCTTTCTTT
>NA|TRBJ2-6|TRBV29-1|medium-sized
CSVGLVHAGANVLTF
TGCAGCGTTGGATTAGTTCACGCTGGGGCCAACGTCCTGACTTTC
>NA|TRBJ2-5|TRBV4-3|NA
CASSQAVLQETQYF
TGCGCCAGCAGCCAAGCGGTACTACAAGAGACCCAGTACTTC
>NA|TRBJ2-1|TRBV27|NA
CASSPGGQTNEQFF
TGTGCCAGCAGCCCCGGGGGACAGACCAATGAGCAGTTCTTC
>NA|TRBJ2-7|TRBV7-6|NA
CASSLAPRPEQYF
TGTGCCAGCAGCTTAGCCCCGAGGCCCGAGCAGTACTTC
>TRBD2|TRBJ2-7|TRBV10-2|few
CASRDGRAYEQYF
TGCGCCAGCAGGGACGGGAGGGCCTACGAGCAGTACTTC
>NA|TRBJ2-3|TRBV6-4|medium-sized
CASSLQIGSADTQYF
TGTGCCAGCAGCCTTCAAATCGGGAGCGCAGATACGCAGTATTTT
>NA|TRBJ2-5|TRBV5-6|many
CASTLWGLKGETQYF
TGTGCCAGCACCCTTTGGGGGCTGAAAGGGGAGACCCAGTACTTC
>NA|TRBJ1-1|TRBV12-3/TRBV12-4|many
CASTGNTEAFF
TGTGCCAGCACTGGGAACACTGAAGCTTTCTTT
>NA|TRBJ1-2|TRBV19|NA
CASSISAREVYTF
TGTGCCAGTAGTATTTCCGCCAGGGAGGTCTACACCTTC
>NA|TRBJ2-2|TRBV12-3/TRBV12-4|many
CASSHGGGELFF
TGTGCCAGCAGTCATGGGGGCGGGGAGCTGTTTTTT
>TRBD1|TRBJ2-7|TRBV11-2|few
CASSGRDRLYEQYF
TGTGCCAGCAGTGGTAGGGACAGGCTGTACGAGCAGTACTTC
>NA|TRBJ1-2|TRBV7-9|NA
CASSFSDNYGYTF
TGTGCCAGCAGCTTTAGCGACAACTATGGCTACACCTTC
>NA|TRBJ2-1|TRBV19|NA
CASSMTPSSPYNEQFF
TGTGCCAGTAGTATGACACCATCGTCGCCCTACAATGAGCAGTTCTTC
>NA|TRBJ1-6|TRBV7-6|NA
CASSQTDFDSPLHF
TGTGCCAGCAGCCAGACAGATTTTGATTCACCCCTCCACTTT
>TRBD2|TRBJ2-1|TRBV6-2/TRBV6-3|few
CASEAEVSGRGSSYNEQFF
TGTGCCAGCGAGGCTGAGGTTAGCGGGAGGGGAAGCTCCTACAATGAGCAGTTCTTC
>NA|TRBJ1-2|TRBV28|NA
CASSRLQGVYGYTF
TGTGCCAGCAGTAGGTTACAGGGAGTCTATGGCTACACCTTC
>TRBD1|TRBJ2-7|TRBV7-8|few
CASSLGTGFFYEQYF
TGTGCCAGCAGCTTAGGGACAGGCTTCTTCTACGAGCAGTACTTC
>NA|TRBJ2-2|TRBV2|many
CASSPGTANTGELFF
TGTGCCAGCAGTCCCGGGACGGCGAACACCGGGGAGCTGTTTTTT
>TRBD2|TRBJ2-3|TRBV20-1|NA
CSARVIGREADTQYF
TGCAGTGCTAGAGTTATTGGGAGGGAGGCAGATACGCAGTATTTT
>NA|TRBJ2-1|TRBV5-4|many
CASSPPASSRTEQFF
TGTGCCAGCAGCCCCCCGGCTAGCAGTAGAACTGAGCAGTTCTTC
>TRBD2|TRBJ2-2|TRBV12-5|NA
CASGLTTSGRARIGELFF
TGTGCTAGTGGTCTAACGACTAGCGGGAGGGCCCGCATCGGGGAGCTGTTTTTT
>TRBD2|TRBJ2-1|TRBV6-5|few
CASSYPTSGSHNEQFF
TGTGCCAGCAGTTACCCGACTAGCGGGTCCCACAATGAGCAGTTCTTC
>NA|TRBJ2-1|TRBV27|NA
CASSLPGTSYNEQFF
TGTGCCAGCAGTTTACCCGGGACTTCCTACAATGAGCAGTTCTTC
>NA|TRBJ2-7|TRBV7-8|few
CASSLWFSYEQYF
TGTGCCAGCAGCTTATGGTTCTCCTACGAGCAGTACTTC
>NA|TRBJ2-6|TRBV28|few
CASSLGTGTTPGANVLTF
TGTGCCAGCAGTTTAGGTACAGGGACCACCCCTGGGGCCAACGTCCTGACTTTC
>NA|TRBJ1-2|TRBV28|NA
CASSLDRPGPMYGYTF
TGTGCCAGCAGTTTGGATAGACCGGGTCCTATGTATGGCTACACCTTC
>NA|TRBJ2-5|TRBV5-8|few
CASSPSVGSSIQYF
TGTGCCAGCAGCCCCTCGGTAGGGTCCAGTATCCAGTACTTC
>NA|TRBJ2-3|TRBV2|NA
CASSEGLGEGRDTQYF
TGTGCCAGCAGTGAGGGACTGGGGGAAGGCCGAGATACGCAGTATTTT
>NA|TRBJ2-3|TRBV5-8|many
CASSFTRAYTQYF
TGTGCCAGCAGCTTTACCAGGGCATACACGCAGTATTTT
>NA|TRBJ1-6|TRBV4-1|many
CASSQVLNSPLHF
TGCGCCAGCAGCCAGGTCCTGAATTCACCCCTCCACTTT
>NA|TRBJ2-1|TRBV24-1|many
CATSDLGTGVEQFF
TGTGCCACCAGCGATTTAGGGACTGGTGTTGAGCAGTTCTTC
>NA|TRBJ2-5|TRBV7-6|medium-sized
CASSRGVQETQYF
TGTGCCAGCAGCAGGGGAGTACAAGAGACCCAGTACTTC
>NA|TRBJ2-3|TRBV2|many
CASSTETSTDTQYF
TGTGCCAGCAGCACAGAAACTAGCACAGATACGCAGTATTTT
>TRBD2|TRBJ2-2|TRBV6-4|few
CASSPGLDPTGELFF
TGTGCCAGCAGTCCGGGACTAGATCCGACCGGGGAGCTGTTTTTT
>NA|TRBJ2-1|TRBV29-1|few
CSVDSTKDNEQFF
TGCAGCGTTGATTCTACTAAGGACAATGAGCAGTTCTTC
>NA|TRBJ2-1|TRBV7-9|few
CASSLSLTNEQFF
TGTGCCAGCAGCTTATCGTTGACGAATGAGCAGTTCTTC
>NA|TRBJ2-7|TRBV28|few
CAIESGTVSYEQYF
TGTGCCATAGAGTCCGGTACGGTATCCTACGAGCAGTACTTC
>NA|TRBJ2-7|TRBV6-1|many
CASSESTETPYEQYF
TGTGCCAGCAGTGAATCGACAGAAACCCCCTACGAGCAGTACTTC
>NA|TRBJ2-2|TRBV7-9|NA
CASSSRDVAGELFF
TGTGCCAGCAGCTCCAGGGACGTCGCCGGGGAGCTGTTTTTT
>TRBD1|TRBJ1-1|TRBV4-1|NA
CASSYSGTGSTEAFF
TGCGCCAGCAGCTACTCCGGGACAGGGTCCACTGAAGCTTTCTTT
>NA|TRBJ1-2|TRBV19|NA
CASSTEVWRANYGYTF
TGTGCCAGTAGTACAGAGGTATGGAGGGCTAACTATGGCTACACCTTC
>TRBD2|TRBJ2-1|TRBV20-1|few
CSAPGLAGASSYNEQFF
TGCAGTGCACCGGGACTAGCGGGAGCGTCCTCCTACAATGAGCAGTTCTTC
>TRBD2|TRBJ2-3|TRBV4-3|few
CASSQDYAGGSDTQYF
TGCGCCAGCAGCCAAGATTACGCGGGAGGGTCGGATACGCAGTATTTT
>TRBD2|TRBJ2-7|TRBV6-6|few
CASSYGGEFYEQYF
TGTGCCAGCAGTTACGGGGGGGAATTCTACGAGCAGTACTTC